The clone carrying this T cell receptor beta chain showed up just a few times. Antigen specificity is unknown. This sample was taken from a study of cytomegalovirus exposure and HLA in healthy donors. General study findings and limits: Later analysis identified a missense DCLRE1C variant that was linked to TCR beta V- and J-gene trimming. In a later analysis, 16,951 TCR beta sequences were associated with HLA alleles at 0.05 false discovery rate. Presence/absence analysis assumed near-uniform sequencing depth across donors.

PCR employed 60 Vbeta and 13 Jbeta primers. TCRdb's table, derived via immunoSEQ multiplex PCR, lists solely in-frame clones and lacks some. This sample has 250,000 or so clones, with nearly 95% found just once. The sequencing sample was made of PBMCs. The origin of this receptor is a girl aged 2-9 years in good health and CMV-seronegative.

CDR3 bases: TGTGCCAGCAGTGAATATGGCCCGAATGAAAAACTGTTTTTT. Its translation: CASSEYGPNEKLFF. The V gene is TRBV25-1, the J gene TRBJ1-4; D unclear. The CDR3 has 14 amino acids. Germline assignment: CDR1 MGHDK and CDR2 SYGVNS. The V and J ends lost 0 bases and 5 bases respectively, with 7 bases between them.